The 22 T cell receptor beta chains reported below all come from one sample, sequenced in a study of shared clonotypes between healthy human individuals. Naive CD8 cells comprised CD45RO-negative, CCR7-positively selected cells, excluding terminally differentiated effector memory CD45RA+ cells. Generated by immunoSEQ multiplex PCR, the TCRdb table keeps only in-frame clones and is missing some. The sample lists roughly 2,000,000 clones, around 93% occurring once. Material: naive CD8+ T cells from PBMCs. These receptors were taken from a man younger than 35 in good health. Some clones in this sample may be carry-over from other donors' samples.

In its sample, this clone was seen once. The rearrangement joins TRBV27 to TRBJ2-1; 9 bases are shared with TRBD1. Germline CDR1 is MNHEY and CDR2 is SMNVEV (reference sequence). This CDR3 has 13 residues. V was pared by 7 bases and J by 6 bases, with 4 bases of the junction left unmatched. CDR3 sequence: CASKGQGSNEQFF. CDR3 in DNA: TGTGCCAGCAAAGGACAGGGGAGCAATGAGCAGTTCTTC.

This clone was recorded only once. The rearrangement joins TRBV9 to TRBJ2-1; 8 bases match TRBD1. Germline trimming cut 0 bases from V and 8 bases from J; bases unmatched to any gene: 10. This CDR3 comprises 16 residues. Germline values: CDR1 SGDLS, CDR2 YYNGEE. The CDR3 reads CASSVDDRGGMHEQFF. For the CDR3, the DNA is TGTGCCAGCAGCGTAGACGACAGGGGTGGGATGCATGAGCAGTTCTTC.

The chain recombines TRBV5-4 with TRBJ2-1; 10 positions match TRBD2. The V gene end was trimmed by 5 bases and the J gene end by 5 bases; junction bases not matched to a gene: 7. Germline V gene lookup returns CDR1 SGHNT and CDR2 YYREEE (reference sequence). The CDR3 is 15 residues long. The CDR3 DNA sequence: TGTGCCAGCAGACCCAGCGGGAGGGCTAACAATGAGCAGTTCTTC. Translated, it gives CASRPSGRANNEQFF.

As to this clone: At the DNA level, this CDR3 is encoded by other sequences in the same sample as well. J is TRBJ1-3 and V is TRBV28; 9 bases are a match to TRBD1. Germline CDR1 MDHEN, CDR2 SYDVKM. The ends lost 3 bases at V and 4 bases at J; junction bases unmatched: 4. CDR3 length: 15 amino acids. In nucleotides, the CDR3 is TGTGCCAGCAGTTTGTCAGGGACAGGGGGAAACACCATATATTTT. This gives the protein CASSLSGTGGNTIYF.

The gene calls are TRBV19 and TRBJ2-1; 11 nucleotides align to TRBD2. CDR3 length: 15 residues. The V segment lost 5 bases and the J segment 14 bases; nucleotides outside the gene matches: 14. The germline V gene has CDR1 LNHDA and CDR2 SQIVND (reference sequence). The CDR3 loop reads CASSPTGLAVFREFF. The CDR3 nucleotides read TGTGCCAGTAGTCCCACGGGACTAGCGGTCTTTAGGGAGTTCTTC.

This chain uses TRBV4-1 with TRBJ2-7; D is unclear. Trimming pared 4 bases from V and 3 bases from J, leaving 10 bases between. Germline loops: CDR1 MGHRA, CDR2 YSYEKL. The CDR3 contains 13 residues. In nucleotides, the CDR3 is TGCGCCAGCAGCCTAAGTAGGGTCTACGAGCAGTACTTC. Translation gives CASSLSRVYEQYF.

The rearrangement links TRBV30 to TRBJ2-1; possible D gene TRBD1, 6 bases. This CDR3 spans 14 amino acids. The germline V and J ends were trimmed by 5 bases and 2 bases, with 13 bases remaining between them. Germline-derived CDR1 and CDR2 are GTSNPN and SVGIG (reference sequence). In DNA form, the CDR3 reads TGTGCCTGGGAAACAGGGATCGCCTACAATGAGCAGTTCTTC. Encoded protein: CAWETGIAYNEQFF. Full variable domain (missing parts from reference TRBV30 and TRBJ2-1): SQTIHQWPATLVQPVGSPLSLECTVEGTSNPNLYWYRQAAGRGLQLLFYSVGIGQISSEVPQNLSASRPQDRQFILSSKKLLLSDSGFYLCAWETGIAYNEQFFGPGTRLTVL.

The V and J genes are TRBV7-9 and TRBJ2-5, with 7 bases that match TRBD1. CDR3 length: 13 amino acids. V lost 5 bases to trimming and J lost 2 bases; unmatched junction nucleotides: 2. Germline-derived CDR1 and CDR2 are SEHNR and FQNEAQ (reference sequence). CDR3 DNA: TGTGCCAGCAGCCAGGACAGGCAAGAGACCCAGTACTTC. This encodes CASSQDRQETQYF.

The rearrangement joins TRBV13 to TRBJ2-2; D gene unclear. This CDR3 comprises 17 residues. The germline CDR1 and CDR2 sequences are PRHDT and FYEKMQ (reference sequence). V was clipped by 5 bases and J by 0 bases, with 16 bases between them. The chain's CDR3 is CASSLRTVYANTGELFF. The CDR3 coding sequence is TGTGCCAGCAGCCTCCGTACCGTCTACGCGAACACCGGGGAGCTGTTTTTT.

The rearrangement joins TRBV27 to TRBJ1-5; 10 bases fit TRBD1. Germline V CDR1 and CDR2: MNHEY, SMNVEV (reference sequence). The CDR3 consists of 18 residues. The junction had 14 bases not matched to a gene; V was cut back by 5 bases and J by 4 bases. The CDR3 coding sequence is TGTGCCAGCAGTCCCTTGGGGACAGGGGTTCTTGGGAATCAGCCCCAGCATTTT. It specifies CASSPLGTGVLGNQPQHF.

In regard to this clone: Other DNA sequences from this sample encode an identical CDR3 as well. CDR3 amino acids: CASSASGTYEQYF. The CDR3 region has the DNA TGTGCCAGCAGTGCGAGCGGTACCTACGAGCAGTACTTC. The chain couples TRBV27 to TRBJ2-7; TRBD2 might be the D (5 bases). This CDR3 contains 13 residues. V was trimmed by 5 bases and J by 2 bases, leaving 10 bases between them. Germline CDR1 MNHEY, CDR2 SMNVEV (reference sequence).

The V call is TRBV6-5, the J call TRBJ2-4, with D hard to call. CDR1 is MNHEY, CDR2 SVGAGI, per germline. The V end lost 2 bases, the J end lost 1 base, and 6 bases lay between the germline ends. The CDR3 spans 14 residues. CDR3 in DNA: TGTGCCAGCAGTTACAAATCGGCCAAAAACATTCAGTACTTC. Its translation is CASSYKSAKNIQYF.

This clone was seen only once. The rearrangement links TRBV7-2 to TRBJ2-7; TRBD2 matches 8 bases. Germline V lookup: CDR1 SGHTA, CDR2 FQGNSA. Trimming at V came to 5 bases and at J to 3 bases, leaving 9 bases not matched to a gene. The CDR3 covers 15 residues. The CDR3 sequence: CASSKSGSVFYEQYF. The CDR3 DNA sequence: TGTGCCAGCAGCAAAAGCGGGAGCGTTTTCTACGAGCAGTACTTC. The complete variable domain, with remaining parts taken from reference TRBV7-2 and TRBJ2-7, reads GAGVSQSPSNKVTEKGKDVELRCDPISGHTALYWYRQSLGQGLEFLIYFQGNSAPDKSGLPSDRFSAERTGGSVSTLTIQRTQQEDSAVYLCASSKSGSVFYEQYFGPGTRLTVT.

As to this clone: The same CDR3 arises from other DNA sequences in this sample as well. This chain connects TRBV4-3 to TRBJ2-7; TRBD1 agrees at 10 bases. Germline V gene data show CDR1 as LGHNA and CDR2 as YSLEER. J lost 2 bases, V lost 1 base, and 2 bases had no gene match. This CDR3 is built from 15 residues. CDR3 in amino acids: CASSQAGTGAYEQYF. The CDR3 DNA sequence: TGCGCCAGCAGCCAAGCAGGGACAGGGGCCTACGAGCAGTACTTC.

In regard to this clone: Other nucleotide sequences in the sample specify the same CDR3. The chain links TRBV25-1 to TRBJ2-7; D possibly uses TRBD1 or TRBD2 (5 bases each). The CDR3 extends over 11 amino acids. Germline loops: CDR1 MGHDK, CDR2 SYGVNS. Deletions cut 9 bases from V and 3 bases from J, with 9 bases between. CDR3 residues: CASSGHYEQYF. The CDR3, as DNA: TGTGCCAGTTCGGGGCACTACGAGCAGTACTTC.

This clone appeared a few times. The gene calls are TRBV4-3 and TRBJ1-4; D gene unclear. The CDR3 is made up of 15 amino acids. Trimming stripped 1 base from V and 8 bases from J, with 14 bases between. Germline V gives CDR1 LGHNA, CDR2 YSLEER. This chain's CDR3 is CASSQAGSYREKLFF. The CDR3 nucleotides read TGCGCCAGCAGCCAAGCGGGATCGTACCGCGAAAAACTGTTTTTT.

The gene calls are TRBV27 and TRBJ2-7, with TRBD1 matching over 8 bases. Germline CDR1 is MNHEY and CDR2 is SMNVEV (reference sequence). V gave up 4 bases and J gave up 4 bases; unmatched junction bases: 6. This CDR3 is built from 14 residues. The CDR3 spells CASSWAGGAYEQYF. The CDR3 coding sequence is TGTGCCAGCAGTTGGGCAGGGGGCGCGTACGAGCAGTACTTC.

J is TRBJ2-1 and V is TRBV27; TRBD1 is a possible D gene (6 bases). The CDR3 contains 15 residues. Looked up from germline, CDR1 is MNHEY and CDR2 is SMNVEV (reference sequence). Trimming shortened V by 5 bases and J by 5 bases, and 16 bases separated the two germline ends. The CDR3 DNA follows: TGTGCCAGCAGTGGGGGACACCCCACGGACAATGAGCAGTTCTTC. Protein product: CASSGGHPTDNEQFF.

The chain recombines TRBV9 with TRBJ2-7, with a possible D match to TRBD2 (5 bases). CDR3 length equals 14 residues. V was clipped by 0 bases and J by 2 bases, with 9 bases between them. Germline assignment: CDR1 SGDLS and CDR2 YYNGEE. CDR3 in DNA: TGTGCCAGCAGCGTAGGGAGGACCCCCTACGAGCAGTACTTC. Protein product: CASSVGRTPYEQYF. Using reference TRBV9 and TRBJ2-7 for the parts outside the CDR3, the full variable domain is DSGVTQTPKHLITATGQRVTLRCSPRSGDLSVYWYQQSLDQGLQFLIQYYNGEERAKGNILERFSAQQFPDLHSELNLSSLELGDSALYFCASSVGRTPYEQYFGPGTRLTVT.

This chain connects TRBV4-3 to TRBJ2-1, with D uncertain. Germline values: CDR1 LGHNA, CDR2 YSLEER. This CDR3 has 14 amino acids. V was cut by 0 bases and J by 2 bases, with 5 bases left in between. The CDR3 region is CASSQDRAYNEQFF. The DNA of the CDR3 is TGCGCCAGCAGCCAAGATAGGGCCTACAATGAGCAGTTCTTC.

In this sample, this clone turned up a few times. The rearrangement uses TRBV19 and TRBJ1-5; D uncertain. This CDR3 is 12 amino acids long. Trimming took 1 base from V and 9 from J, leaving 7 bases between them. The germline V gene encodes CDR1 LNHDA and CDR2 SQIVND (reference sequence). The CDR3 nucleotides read TGTGCCAGTAGTATAGGTAGGCTGCCCCAGCATTTT. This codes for CASSIGRLPQHF.

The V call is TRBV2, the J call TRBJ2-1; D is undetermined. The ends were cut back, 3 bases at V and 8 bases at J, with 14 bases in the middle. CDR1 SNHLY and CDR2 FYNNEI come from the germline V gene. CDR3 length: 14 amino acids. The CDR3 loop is CASSDTSRRYEQFF. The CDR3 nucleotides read TGTGCCAGCAGTGACACCTCAAGGCGGTATGAGCAGTTCTTC.